This T cell receptor (beta chain) was identified during a study of T cell responses to AZD1222 COVID-19 vaccine. Germline CDR1 is SGDLS and CDR2 is YYNGEE. The CDR3 is made up of 14 amino acids. The V end lost 0 bases, the J end lost 6 bases, and 11 bases lay between the germline ends. Sequencing used immunoSEQ multiplex PCR; TCRdb keeps in-frame clones, though not all of them. The profile covers some 150,000 clones, with around 90% appearing a single time and about 4.9% taken by the ten largest. The TCR comes from an adult who received the MenACWY meningococcal vaccine as a control. The chain is built from TRBV9 and TRBJ2-3; no reliable D call. The starting material was peripheral blood, obtained 28 days after the second dose of the MenACWY control vaccine. CDR3 protein: CASSVGPQGDTQYF. As DNA, the CDR3 is TGTGCCAGCAGCGTAGGACCTCAAGGGGATACGCAGTATTTT.